This T cell receptor beta chain was captured in a study of blood T cell repertoires in COVID-19. Profiling relied on immunoSEQ multiplex PCR, and the TCRdb table lists in-frame clones only, not all of them. The sample lists 230,000 or so clones, 70% to 90% occurring once. This sequence was found in a woman aged 50 to 65 who had been exposed to COVID-19. Sequencing input: PBMCs or T cells enriched from blood (not recorded which).

The CDR3, as DNA: TGCGCCAGCAGCTTTTCTCGGACAGGGGCGGACACTGAAGCTTTCTTT. This sequence encodes CASSFSRTGADTEAFF. The chain couples TRBV5-1 to TRBJ1-1; TRBD1 agrees at 9 bases. The CDR3 length is 16 residues. The V gene end was trimmed by 2 bases and the J gene end by 3 bases; junction bases not matched to a gene: 8. Germline V gives CDR1 SGHRS, CDR2 YFSETQ. Full variable domain (rest looked up from reference TRBV5-1 and TRBJ1-1): KAGVTQTPRYLIKTRGQQVTLSCSPISGHRSVSWYQQTPGQGLQFLFEYFSETQRNKGNFPGRFSGRQFSNSRSEMNVSTLELGDSALYLCASSFSRTGADTEAFFGQGTRLTVV.